A single sample gave rise to the 30 T cell receptor beta chains below, sequenced in a study of human T cells and chemical hapten exposure. TCRdb reprocessed the RACE reads via MiXCR and lists one record per CDR3 protein. The sample yields about 180,000 distinct CDR3 sequences, around 30% seen once. Noted time point: pre-sensitization, week 0. As for treatment: therapeutic diphenylcyclopropenone sensitization with weekly scalp DPC. Here the sequenced sample was whole blood, taken in connection with sensitization to the hapten diphenylcyclopropenone (DPC). Source of these receptors: a woman aged 25 to 39 with alopecia areata. Some clones in this sample may be carry-over from other donors' samples.

This clonotype has just a few counts. The chain couples TRBV7-9 to TRBJ1-2; D gene uncertain. This CDR3 is built from 14 residues. Germline loops: CDR1 SEHNR, CDR2 FQNEAQ (reference sequence). Trimming removed 3 bases from V and 0 bases from J, with 8 bases in between. The CDR3 nucleotides are TGTGCCAGCAGCTTTAACAGCCCTAACTATGGCTACACCTTC. Residues: CASSFNSPNYGYTF.

The rearrangement uses TRBV7-2 and TRBJ1-4; D gene uncertain. The V gene lost 2 bases and the J gene lost 4 bases, with 8 bases spanning the gap. Germline CDR1 SGHTA, CDR2 FQGNSA. There are 14 residues in the CDR3. The DNA of the CDR3 is TGTGCCAGCAGCTTAAGTCGGAGTAATGAAAAACTGTTTTTT. It is translated as CASSLSRSNEKLFF.

The rearrangement joins TRBV6-2 or TRBV6-3 to TRBJ2-7; 8 bases are shared with TRBD2. V shed 0 bases, J shed 2 bases, and the junction held 0 bases outside the gene matches. Germline CDR1 is MNHEY and CDR2 is SVGEGT. The CDR3 has 14 amino acids. The chain's CDR3 is CASSYSSGAYEQYF. DNA for the CDR3: TGTGCCAGCAGTTACTCTAGCGGGGCCTACGAGCAGTACTTC.

The chain is built from TRBV4-1 and TRBJ1-5, with D hard to call. This CDR3 spans 16 amino acids. Germline values: CDR1 MGHRA, CDR2 YSYEKL. Trimming took off 0 bases at V and 2 bases at J, with 11 bases between the two ends. The CDR3 nucleotides are TGCGCCAGCAGCCAAGAGGGAGGCCGCGGCAATCAGCCCCAGCATTTT. This translates into CASSQEGGRGNQPQHF.

This clonotype was picked up a small number of times. The chain carries TRBV29-1 and TRBJ2-5, with 7 nucleotides matching TRBD2. In germline, CDR1 is SQVTM, CDR2 ANQGSEA. CDR3 length: 14 amino acids. After removal of 6 bases from V and 5 bases from J, the junction contained 12 bases not matched to a gene. In DNA, the CDR3 is TGCAGCGTCCCCCCCGGGGGAGGGGCGGAGACCCAGTACTTC. It translates to CSVPPGGGAETQYF.

This chain connects TRBV15 to TRBJ2-1, with 14 bases fitting TRBD2. Germline CDR1 reads LNHNV; CDR2 reads YYDKDF (reference sequence). V trimming: 5 bases; J trimming: 9 bases; junction bases outside the gene matches: 9. This CDR3 spans 16 amino acids. The CDR3 DNA reads TGTGCCACCAGCTCGATCGGGACTAGCGGGAGTCTTGAGCAGTTCTTC. This sequence encodes CATSSIGTSGSLEQFF.

The gene calls are TRBV29-1 and TRBJ2-1; D unresolved. Looked up from germline, CDR1 is SQVTM and CDR2 is ANQGSEA. The CDR3 is 14 residues long. V was clipped by 4 bases and J by 1 base, with 11 bases between them. In nucleotides, the CDR3 is TGCAGCGTTGTTGTCGTCAGTTCCTACAATGAGCAGTTCTTC. This sequence encodes CSVVVVSSYNEQFF.

The chain carries TRBV6-5 and TRBJ1-1; 9 bases are shared with TRBD1. Looked up from germline, CDR1 is MNHEY and CDR2 is SVGAGI. Trimming cost V 4 bases and J 4 bases; bases outside gene matches: 4. The CDR3 sequence is 14 residues long. The CDR3 DNA sequence: TGTGCCAGCAGTTTCGACAGGGGGGCCACTGAAGCTTTCTTT. Its protein product is CASSFDRGATEAFF.

This clonotype was picked up a small number of times. V usage is TRBV14 and J usage is TRBJ2-3; D is ambiguous. Germline V lookup: CDR1 SGHDN, CDR2 FVKESK. Trimming removed 0 bases at V and 5 bases at J, with 6 bases between. This CDR3 has 13 residues. The CDR3 region is CASSQDLGDTQYF. As DNA, the CDR3 is TGTGCCAGCAGCCAAGATTTAGGAGATACGCAGTATTTT.

This clonotype was observed a handful of times. The rearrangement joins TRBV28 to TRBJ2-7, with D possibly called TRBD1 or TRBD2 (6 bases each). This CDR3 is built from 15 residues. Between the trimmed V and J ends, which lost 7 bases and 4 bases, there was a span of 20 bases. Germline CDR1 and CDR2: MDHEN and SYDVKM. The CDR3 spells CASTTPRGAGYEQYF. DNA for the CDR3: TGTGCCAGCACCACCCCCAGGGGCGCGGGGTACGAGCAGTACTTC.

The J gene is TRBJ2-7, the V gene TRBV21-1; TRBD2 is the table's D call, not checked against the DNA. TRBV21-1 is given as a pseudogene. This CDR3 comprises 14 residues. This CDR3 is CASGPKAVSYEQYF. The CDR3 nucleotides read TGTGCCAGCGGCCCGAAAGCGGTCAGCTACGAGCAGTACTTC.

This clonotype was recorded a few times. CDR3 region: CSVNQGEYQETQYF. The CDR3 DNA follows: TGCAGCGTTAACCAGGGGGAGTACCAAGAGACCCAGTACTTC. The chain has TRBV29-1 and TRBJ2-5; 7 positions agree with TRBD1. Unmatched junction bases numbered 6, after V lost 5 bases and J lost 0 bases. This CDR3 is 14 amino acids long. Germline V lookup: CDR1 SQVTM, CDR2 ANQGSEA. Full variable domain (rest looked up from reference TRBV29-1 and TRBJ2-5): SAVISQKPSRDICQRGTSLTIQCQVDSQVTMMFWYRQQPGQSLTLIATANQGSEATYESGFVIDKFPISRPNLTFSTLTVSNMSPEDSSIYLCSVNQGEYQETQYFGPGTRLLVL.

The gene calls are TRBV28 and TRBJ1-1; no clear D. This CDR3 has 13 amino acids. Germline CDR1 MDHEN, CDR2 SYDVKM. V lost 4 bases and J lost 0, with 6 bases in between. CDR3 residues: CASSSVMNTEAFF. The CDR3 DNA follows: TGTGCCAGCAGTTCAGTAATGAACACTGAAGCTTTCTTT.

The V call is TRBV5-1, the J call TRBJ2-1; weak D call: TRBD2 (6 bases). Germline V gene lookup returns CDR1 SGHRS and CDR2 YFSETQ. V dropped 0 bases and J dropped 10 bases, with 14 bases sitting between them. The CDR3 extends over 14 amino acids. In DNA, the CDR3 is TGCGCCAGCAGCTTGGCGGGGGATCTGAGAGAGCAGTTCTTC. Its translation: CASSLAGDLREQFF.

The genes are TRBV15 and TRBJ2-6, with D possibly called TRBD1 or TRBD2 (5 bases each). The CDR3 loop spans 18 amino acids. V shed 3 bases and J shed 1 base, with 16 bases lying between them. The V gene's germline CDR1 is LNHNV and CDR2 YYDKDF (reference sequence). DNA for the CDR3: TGTGCCACCAGCAGCACCGGGACGGAGAGATCTGGGGCCAACGTCCTGACTTTC. It is translated as CATSSTGTERSGANVLTF.

The chain carries TRBV29-1 and TRBJ2-7; 7 nucleotides agree with TRBD1. The V gene's germline CDR1 is SQVTM and CDR2 ANQGSEA. J lost 5 bases, V lost 5 bases, and 6 bases had no gene match. There are 12 residues in the CDR3. CDR3 coding DNA: TGCAGCGTTAAGAGGGGGCGGAACGAGCAGTACTTC. Amino acids: CSVKRGRNEQYF.

The chain couples TRBV6-5 to TRBJ1-1; the D gene is possibly TRBD1 (6 bases). Germline V lookup: CDR1 MNHEY, CDR2 SVGAGI. CDR3 length: 14 residues. V was clipped by 6 bases and J by 8 bases, with 19 bases between them. CDR3: CASSRALSGTEAFF. In DNA, the CDR3 is TGTGCCAGCAGCCGCGCTTTGAGTGGGACAGAAGCTTTCTTT.

This clonotype was recorded a few times. This chain uses TRBV20-1 with TRBJ2-1; a weak D match, TRBD2 (6 bases). The CDR3 runs to 14 residues. Trimming pared 3 bases from V and 8 bases from J, leaving 17 bases between. In germline, CDR1 is DFQATT, CDR2 SNEGSKA (reference sequence). CDR3 in DNA: TGCAGTGCTAGTAGCTGGAGGGGAGACGATGAGCAGTTCTTC. Protein product: CSASSWRGDDEQFF.

The V gene is TRBV7-2, the J gene TRBJ2-7; D is uncertain. CDR1 and CDR2 from the germline V gene are SGHTA and FQGNSA. The CDR3 consists of 12 residues. V lost 5 bases to trimming and J lost 3 bases, with 8 bases between them. DNA of the CDR3: TGTGCCAGCAGCAAAAGCAACTACGAGCAGTACTTC. Its protein is CASSKSNYEQYF.

CDR3 nucleotides: TGTGCCAGCAGCATTCAGGGGGAGCTCAGCACAGATACGCAGTATTTT. This sequence encodes CASSIQGELSTDTQYF. The chain has TRBV5-4 and TRBJ2-3; 7 bases match TRBD1. CDR1 and CDR2 (germline): SGHNT, YYREEE (reference sequence). The CDR3 spans 16 residues. V lost 4 bases and J lost 0; bases outside the gene matches: 8.

This chain uses TRBV28 with TRBJ1-1; TRBD1 aligns across 8 bases. Germline V gene lookup returns CDR1 MDHEN and CDR2 SYDVKM. This CDR3 spans 15 amino acids. The junction had 8 bases not matched to a gene; V was cut back by 2 bases and J by 6 bases. The CDR3 protein is CASSLPAGGGSEAFF. In DNA, the CDR3 is TGTGCCAGCAGTTTACCGGCAGGGGGCGGTTCTGAAGCTTTCTTT.

The sample holds a few counts of this clonotype. The chain has TRBV4-1 and TRBJ1-2, with unresolved D. V was shortened by 6 bases and J by 3 bases, with 11 bases between the two germline ends. The CDR3 extends over 13 amino acids. Per germline, CDR1 MGHRA and CDR2 YSYEKL. In DNA, the CDR3 is TGCGCCAGCAGAGATCAGGCGGACTATGGCTACACCTTC. Translated: CASRDQADYGYTF.

This clonotype has only a few counts. The V and J genes are TRBV9 and TRBJ2-1, with D perhaps matching TRBD1 or TRBD2 (5 bases each). Deletions cut 4 bases from V and 6 bases from J, with 17 bases between. Germline assignment: CDR1 SGDLS and CDR2 YYNGEE. CDR3 length: 15 residues. The CDR3 region is CASSQEGESVNEQFF. The DNA of the CDR3 is TGTGCCAGCAGCCAAGAAGGGGAGAGCGTCAATGAGCAGTTCTTC. Complete variable domain (other parts from reference TRBV9 and TRBJ2-1): DSGVTQTPKHLITATGQRVTLRCSPRSGDLSVYWYQQSLDQGLQFLIQYYNGEERAKGNILERFSAQQFPDLHSELNLSSLELGDSALYFCASSQEGESVNEQFFGPGTRLTVL.

This clonotype was picked up a small number of times. The rearrangement uses TRBV10-3 and TRBJ2-1, with 11 bases that match TRBD1. The CDR3 has 14 residues. CDR1 and CDR2 (germline): ENHRY, SYGVKD. V trimming: 5 bases; J trimming: 6 bases; junction bases outside the gene matches: 3. This chain's CDR3 is CAISPGQGVNEQFF. The CDR3 coding sequence is TGTGCCATCAGTCCGGGACAGGGGGTCAATGAGCAGTTCTTC.

The chain uses TRBV10-2 and TRBJ2-6; D gene unclear. The V gene lost 4 bases and the J gene lost 0 bases, with 7 bases spanning the gap. This CDR3 contains 15 residues. The germline V gene encodes CDR1 WSHSY and CDR2 SAAADI. Here the CDR3 reads CASSGRYSGANVLTF. CDR3 nucleotides: TGCGCCAGCAGTGGACGATACTCTGGGGCCAACGTCCTGACTTTC.

This clonotype was seen a handful of times. The chain couples TRBV5-5 to TRBJ2-2, with TRBD2 identical over 7 bases. Per the germline V gene, CDR1 is SGHKS and CDR2 is YYEKEE (reference sequence). The CDR3 extends over 14 amino acids. J lost 6 bases, V lost 3 bases, and 5 bases had no gene match. The CDR3 DNA is TGTGCCAGCAGCTCCGGGACTAATCCCGGGGAGCTGTTTTTT. It codes for CASSSGTNPGELFF.

This chain uses TRBV7-8 with TRBJ2-1; TRBD2 agrees at 7 bases. V lost 4 bases to trimming and J lost 7 bases; unmatched junction nucleotides: 10. Germline V gene data show CDR1 as SGHVS and CDR2 as FQNEAQ. This CDR3 region has 15 residues. CDR3 region: CASSSLAGRGNEQFF. DNA for the CDR3: TGTGCCAGCAGCTCTTTAGCGGGCCGTGGGAATGAGCAGTTCTTC.

In its sample, this clonotype was seen a few times. The chain joins TRBV28 to TRBJ2-6; no firm D call. CDR1 is MDHEN and CDR2 is SYDVKM in the germline V gene. Between the trimmed V and J ends, which lost 8 bases and 0 bases, there was a span of 5 bases. The CDR3 runs to 13 residues. DNA for the CDR3: TGTGCCAGCGGCGTCTCTGGGGCCAACGTCCTGACTTTC. Translated, it gives CASGVSGANVLTF.

This clonotype was found a few times. V and J are TRBV28 and TRBJ2-2; D uncertain. Trimming pared 7 bases from V and 3 bases from J, leaving 9 bases between. CDR1 and CDR2 from the germline V gene are MDHEN and SYDVKM. This CDR3 spans 13 amino acids. The DNA of the CDR3 is TGTGCCAGCAAAGGATTTTACACCGGGGAGCTGTTTTTT. This translates into CASKGFYTGELFF.

The chain joins TRBV2 to TRBJ1-2; D may be TRBD1 (5 bases). The CDR3 has 13 amino acids. V was trimmed by 0 bases and J by 6 bases, leaving 8 bases between them. CDR1 and CDR2 (germline): SNHLY, FYNNEI. The CDR3 is CASSEAPGNGYTF. CDR3 nucleotides: TGTGCCAGCAGTGAAGCGCCAGGGAATGGCTACACCTTC.